This T cell receptor (beta chain) derives from a study of blood T cell repertoires in COVID-19. About the research overall: The United States, Italy and Spain were the sources of the acute and convalescent COVID-19 samples.

Germline trimming cut 2 bases from V and 0 bases from J; bases unmatched to any gene: 2. This CDR3 is 14 amino acids long. The germline gives CDR1 SGHRS, CDR2 YFSETQ. Profiling relied on immunoSEQ multiplex PCR, and the TCRdb table lists in-frame clones only, not all of them. The table lists 140,000 or so clones, around nine tenths of them singletons. This sequence was found in a man aged 55 to 69 with active or convalescent COVID-19. This chain joins TRBV5-1 and TRBJ2-7; 7 bases fit TRBD1. The sequenced material came from peripheral blood. CDR3 sequence (DNA): TGCGCCAGCAGCTTCCGACAGGGCTCCTACGAGCAGTACTTC. Protein product: CASSFRQGSYEQYF.